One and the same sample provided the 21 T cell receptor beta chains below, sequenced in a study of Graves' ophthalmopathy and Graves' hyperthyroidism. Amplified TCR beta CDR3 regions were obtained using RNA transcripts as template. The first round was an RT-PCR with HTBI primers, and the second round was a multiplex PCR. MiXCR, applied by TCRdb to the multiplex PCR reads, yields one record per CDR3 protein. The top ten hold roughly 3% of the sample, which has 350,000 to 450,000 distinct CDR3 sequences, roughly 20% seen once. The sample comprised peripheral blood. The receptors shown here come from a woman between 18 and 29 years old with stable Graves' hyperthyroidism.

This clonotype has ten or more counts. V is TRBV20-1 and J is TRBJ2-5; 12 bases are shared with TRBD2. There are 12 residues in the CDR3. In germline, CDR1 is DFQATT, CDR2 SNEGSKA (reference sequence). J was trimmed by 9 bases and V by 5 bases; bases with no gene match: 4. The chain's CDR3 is CSALAGGGAQYF. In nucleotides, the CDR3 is TGCAGTGCTCTAGCGGGAGGGGGAGCCCAGTACTTC.

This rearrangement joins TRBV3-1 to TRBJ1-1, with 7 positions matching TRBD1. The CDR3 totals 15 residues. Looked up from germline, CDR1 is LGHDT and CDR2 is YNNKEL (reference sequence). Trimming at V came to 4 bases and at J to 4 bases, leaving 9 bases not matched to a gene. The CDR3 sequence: CASSPRQGSGTEAFF. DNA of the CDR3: TGTGCCAGCAGCCCGAGACAGGGATCTGGCACTGAAGCTTTCTTT.

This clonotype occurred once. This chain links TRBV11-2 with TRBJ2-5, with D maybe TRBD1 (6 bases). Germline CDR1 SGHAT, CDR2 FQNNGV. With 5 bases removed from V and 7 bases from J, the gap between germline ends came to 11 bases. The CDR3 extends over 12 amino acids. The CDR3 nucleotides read TGTGCCAGCAGCCCTCAGGGGTGGACCCAGTACTTC. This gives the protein CASSPQGWTQYF.

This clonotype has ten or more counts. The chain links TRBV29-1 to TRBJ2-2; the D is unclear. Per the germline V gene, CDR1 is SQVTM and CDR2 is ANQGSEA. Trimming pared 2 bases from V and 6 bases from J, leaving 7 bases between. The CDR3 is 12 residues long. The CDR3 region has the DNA TGCAGCGTTGAAAGTTCGGCCGGGGAGCTGTTTTTT. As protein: CSVESSAGELFF.

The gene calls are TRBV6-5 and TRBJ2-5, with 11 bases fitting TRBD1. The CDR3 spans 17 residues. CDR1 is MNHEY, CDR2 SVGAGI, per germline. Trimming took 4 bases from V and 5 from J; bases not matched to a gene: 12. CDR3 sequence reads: CASSLAGTGGVRETQYF. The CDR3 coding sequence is TGTGCCAGCAGTTTAGCCGGGACAGGGGGTGTGAGGGAGACCCAGTACTTC.

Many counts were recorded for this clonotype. CDR3 sequence: CASSLTGSGEQYF. CDR3 DNA: TGTGCCAGCAGTTTGACAGGGTCTGGCGAGCAGTACTTC. The rearrangement uses TRBV12-3 or TRBV12-4 and TRBJ2-7, with 7 bases lining up with TRBD1. The CDR3 spans 13 residues. Germline trimming cut 3 bases from V and 6 bases from J; bases unmatched to any gene: 5.

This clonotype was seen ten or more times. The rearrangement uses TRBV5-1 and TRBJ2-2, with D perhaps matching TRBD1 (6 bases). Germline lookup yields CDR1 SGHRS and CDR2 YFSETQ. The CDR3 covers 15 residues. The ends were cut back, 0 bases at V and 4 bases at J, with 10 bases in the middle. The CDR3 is CASSLVQGTTGELFF. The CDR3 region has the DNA TGCGCCAGCAGCTTGGTTCAGGGGACCACCGGGGAGCTGTTTTTT.

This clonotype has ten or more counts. The CDR3 protein is CASSLSPRQTQYF. Here the CDR3 DNA reads TGCGCCAGCAGCTTGAGCCCTAGACAGACCCAGTACTTC. This sequence joins TRBV5-1 and TRBJ2-5; the D is unclear. The V gene lost 1 base and the J gene lost 6 bases, with 10 bases spanning the gap. The CDR3 is 13 amino acids. Germline CDR1 SGHRS, CDR2 YFSETQ.

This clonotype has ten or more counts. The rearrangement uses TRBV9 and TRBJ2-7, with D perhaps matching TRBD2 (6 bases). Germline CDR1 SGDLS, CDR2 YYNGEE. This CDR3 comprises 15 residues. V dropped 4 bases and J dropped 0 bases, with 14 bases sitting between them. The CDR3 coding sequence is TGTGCCAGCAGCTTGGGGGGAGACCTCTCCTACGAGCAGTACTTC. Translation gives CASSLGGDLSYEQYF. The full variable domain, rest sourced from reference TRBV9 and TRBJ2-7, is DSGVTQTPKHLITATGQRVTLRCSPRSGDLSVYWYQQSLDQGLQFLIQYYNGEERAKGNILERFSAQQFPDLHSELNLSSLELGDSALYFCASSLGGDLSYEQYFGPGTRLTVT.

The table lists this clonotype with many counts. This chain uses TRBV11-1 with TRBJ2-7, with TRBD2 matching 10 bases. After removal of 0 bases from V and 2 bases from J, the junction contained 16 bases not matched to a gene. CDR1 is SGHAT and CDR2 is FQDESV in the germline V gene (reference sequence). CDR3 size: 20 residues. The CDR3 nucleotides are TGTGCCAGCAGCTTAGCTTTCTCTAGCGGGAGCCGTCGGCAGGCCTACGAGCAGTACTTC. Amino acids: CASSLAFSSGSRRQAYEQYF.

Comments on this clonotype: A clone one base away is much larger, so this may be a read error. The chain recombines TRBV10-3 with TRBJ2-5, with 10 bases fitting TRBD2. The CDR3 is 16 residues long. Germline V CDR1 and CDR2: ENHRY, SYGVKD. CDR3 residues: CAISGASGRRQETKYF. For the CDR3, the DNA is TGTGCCATCAGTGGTGCTAGCGGGAGAAGGCAAGAGACCAAGTACTTC.

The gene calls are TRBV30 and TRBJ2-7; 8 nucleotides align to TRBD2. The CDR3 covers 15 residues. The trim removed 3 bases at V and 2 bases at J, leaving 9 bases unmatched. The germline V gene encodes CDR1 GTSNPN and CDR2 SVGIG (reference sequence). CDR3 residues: CAWSALSGTPYEQYF. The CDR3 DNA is TGTGCCTGGAGCGCCCTTAGCGGGACCCCCTACGAGCAGTACTTC.

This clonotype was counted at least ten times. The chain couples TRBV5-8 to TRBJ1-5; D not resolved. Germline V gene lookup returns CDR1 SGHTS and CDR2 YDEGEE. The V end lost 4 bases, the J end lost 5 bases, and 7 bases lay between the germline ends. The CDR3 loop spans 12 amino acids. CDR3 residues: CASSPPYQPQHF. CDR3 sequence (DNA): TGTGCCAGCAGCCCCCCGTATCAGCCCCAGCATTTT.

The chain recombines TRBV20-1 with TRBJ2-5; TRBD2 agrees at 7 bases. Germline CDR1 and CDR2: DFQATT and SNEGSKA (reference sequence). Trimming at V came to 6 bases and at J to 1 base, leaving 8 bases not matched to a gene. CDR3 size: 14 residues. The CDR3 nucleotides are TGCAGTGCCGGACTAGTCAGTATCCAAGAGACCCAGTACTTC. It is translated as CSAGLVSIQETQYF.

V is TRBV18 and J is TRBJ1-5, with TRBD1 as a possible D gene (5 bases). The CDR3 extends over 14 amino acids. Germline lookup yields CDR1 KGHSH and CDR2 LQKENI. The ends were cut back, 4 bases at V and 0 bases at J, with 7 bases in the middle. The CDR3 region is CASSQDNSNQPQHF. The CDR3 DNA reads TGTGCCAGCTCACAGGACAATAGCAATCAGCCCCAGCATTTT.

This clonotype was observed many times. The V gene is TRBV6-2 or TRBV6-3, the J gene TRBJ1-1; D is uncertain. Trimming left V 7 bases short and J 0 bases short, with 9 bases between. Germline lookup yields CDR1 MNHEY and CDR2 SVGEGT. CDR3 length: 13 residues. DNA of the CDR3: TGTGCCAGCACGCCGAACATGAACACTGAAGCTTTCTTT. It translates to CASTPNMNTEAFF.

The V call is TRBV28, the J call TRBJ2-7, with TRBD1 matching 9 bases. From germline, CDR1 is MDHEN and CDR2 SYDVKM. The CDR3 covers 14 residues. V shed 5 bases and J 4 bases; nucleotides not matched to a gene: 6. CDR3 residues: CASSGQGRRYEQYF. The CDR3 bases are TGTGCCAGCAGTGGACAGGGGAGGAGGTACGAGCAGTACTTC.

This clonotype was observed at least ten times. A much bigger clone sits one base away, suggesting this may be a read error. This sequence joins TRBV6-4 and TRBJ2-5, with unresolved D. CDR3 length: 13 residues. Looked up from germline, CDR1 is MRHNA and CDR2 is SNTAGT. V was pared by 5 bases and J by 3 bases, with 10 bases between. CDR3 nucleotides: TGTGCCAGCAGTTTACCCTTAGAAGAGACCCAGTACTTC. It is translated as CASSLPLEETQYF.

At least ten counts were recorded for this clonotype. The CDR3 reads CGSGRAGTGELFF. The CDR3 bases are TGCGGTAGCGGGAGGGCCGGAACCGGGGAGCTGTTTTTT. This rearrangement joins TRBV20-1 to TRBJ2-2, with 11 nucleotides matching TRBD2. CDR3 length equals 13 residues. Germline assignment: CDR1 DFQATT and CDR2 SNEGSKA (reference sequence).

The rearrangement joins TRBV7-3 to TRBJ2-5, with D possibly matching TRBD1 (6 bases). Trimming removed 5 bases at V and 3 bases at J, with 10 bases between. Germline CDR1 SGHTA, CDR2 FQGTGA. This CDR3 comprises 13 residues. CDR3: CASSLWDKETQYF. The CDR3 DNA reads TGTGCCAGCAGCCTGTGGGACAAAGAGACCCAGTACTTC.

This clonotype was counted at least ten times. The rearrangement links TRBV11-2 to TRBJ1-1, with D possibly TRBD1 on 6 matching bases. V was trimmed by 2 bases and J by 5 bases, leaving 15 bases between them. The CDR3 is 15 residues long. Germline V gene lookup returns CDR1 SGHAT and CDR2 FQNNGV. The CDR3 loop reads CASSLFGRGGTEAFF. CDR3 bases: TGTGCCAGCAGCTTATTTGGCAGGGGCGGGACTGAAGCTTTCTTT.